This T cell receptor beta chain was observed in a study of blood T cell repertoires in COVID-19. Study-wide background: Samples of COVID-19 (acute and convalescent) were obtained from the United States, Italy and Spain.

The CDR3 loop spans 15 amino acids. V was cut by 0 bases and J by 2 bases, with 13 bases left in between. Germline CDR1 and CDR2: SQVTM and ANQGSEA. How the authors handled the data: Amplification with reference gene primers provided the estimates of nucleated cell counts. Assay used: immunoSEQ multiplex PCR; TCRdb lists only in-frame clones, some missing. The V and J calls and clone size come from that table; D and trimming were worked out from the DNA. The sample lists 200,000 to 300,000 clones; 75% to 90% were seen once. What was sequenced was peripheral blood. V is TRBV29-1 and J is TRBJ2-5; D possibly corresponds to TRBD2 (5 bases). This receptor was obtained from a man aged 30-40 years with active or convalescent COVID-19. The CDR3 nucleotides are TGCAGCGTTGAAGATCGAGGGAGTTGGCAAGAGACCCAGTACTTC. Protein: CSVEDRGSWQETQYF. The full variable domain, its missing parts supplied by reference TRBV29-1 and TRBJ2-5, is SAVISQKPSRDICQRGTSLTIQCQVDSQVTMMFWYRQQPGQSLTLIATANQGSEATYESGFVIDKFPISRPNLTFSTLTVSNMSPEDSSIYLCSVEDRGSWQETQYFGPGTRLLVL.